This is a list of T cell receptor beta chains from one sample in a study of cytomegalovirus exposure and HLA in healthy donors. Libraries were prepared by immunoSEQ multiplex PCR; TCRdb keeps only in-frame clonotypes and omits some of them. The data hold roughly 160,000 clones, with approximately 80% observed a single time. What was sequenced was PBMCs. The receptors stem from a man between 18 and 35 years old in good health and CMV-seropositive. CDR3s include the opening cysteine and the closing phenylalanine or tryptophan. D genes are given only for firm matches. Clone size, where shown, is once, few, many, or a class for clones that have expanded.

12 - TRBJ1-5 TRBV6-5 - CASSLRGQPQHF TGTGCCAGCAGTCTCAGGGGACAGCCCCAGCATTTT
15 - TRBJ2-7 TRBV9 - CASSVEARFSYEQYF TGTGCCAGCAGCGTAGAGGCCAGGTTCTCCTACGAGCAGTACTTC
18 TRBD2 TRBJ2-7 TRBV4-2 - CASSPYLGLAGAAYEQYF TGTGCCAGCAGCCCCTACCTGGGACTAGCGGGAGCAGCATACGAGCAGTACTTC
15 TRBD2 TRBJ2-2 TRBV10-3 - CAISGLAGGTGELFF TGTGCCATCAGTGGACTAGCGGGAGGCACCGGGGAGCTGTTTTTT
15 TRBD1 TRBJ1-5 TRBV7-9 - CASSSGTGFNQPQHF TGTGCCAGCAGCTCCGGGACAGGCTTCAATCAGCCCCAGCATTTT
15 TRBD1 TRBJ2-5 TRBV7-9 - CSSSFPTGGVETQYF TGTTCCAGCAGCTTCCCGACAGGGGGAGTAGAGACCCAGTACTTC
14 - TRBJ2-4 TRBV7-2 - CASSLEPIGNIQYF TGTGCCAGCAGCTTAGAACCTATCGGTAACATTCAGTACTTC
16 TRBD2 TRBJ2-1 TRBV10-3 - CAISAQLGLAQNEQFF TGTGCCATCAGTGCCCAGTTGGGACTAGCACAGAATGAGCAGTTCTTC
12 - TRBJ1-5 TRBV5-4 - CASSSGDAVQHF TGTGCCAGCAGCTCAGGGGACGCCGTCCAGCATTTT
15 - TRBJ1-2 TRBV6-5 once CASSYFGQRPSGYTF TGTGCCAGCAGTTACTTTGGACAGCGGCCATCCGGCTACACCTTC
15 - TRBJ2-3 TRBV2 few CASSIGGDSTDTQYF TGTGCCAGCAGTATTGGCGGAGACTCTACAGATACGCAGTATTTT
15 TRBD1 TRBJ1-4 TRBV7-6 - CASSLSHRGNEKLFF TGTGCCAGCAGCTTATCGCACAGGGGTAATGAAAAACTGTTTTTT
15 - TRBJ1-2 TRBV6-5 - CASRQDDWDRESYTF TGTGCCAGCAGACAGGACGATTGGGATCGAGAAAGCTACACCTTC
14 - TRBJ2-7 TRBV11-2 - CASSLVGSPYEQYF TGTGCCAGCAGCTTAGTTGGCTCGCCCTACGAGCAGTACTTC
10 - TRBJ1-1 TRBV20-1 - CSASRREAFF TGCAGTGCTAGCCGCAGGGAAGCTTTCTTT
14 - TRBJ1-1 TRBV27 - CAPPGRTENTEAFF TGTGCCCCCCCGGGGCGGACAGAGAACACTGAAGCTTTCTTT
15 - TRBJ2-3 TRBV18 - CAIALGGLSTDTQYF TGTGCCATCGCTCTCGGGGGACTGAGCACAGATACGCAGTATTTT
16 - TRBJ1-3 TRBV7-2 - CASSVGGSFSGNTIYF TGTGCCAGCAGCGTGGGGGGGTCCTTCTCTGGAAACACCATATATTTT
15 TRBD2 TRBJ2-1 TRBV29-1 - CSVSGTSGAYNEQFF TGCAGCGTTTCCGGGACTAGCGGGGCCTACAATGAGCAGTTCTTC
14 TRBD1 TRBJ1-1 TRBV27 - CASSLAFGTAEAFF TGTGCCAGCAGTTTAGCCTTTGGGACAGCCGAAGCTTTCTTT
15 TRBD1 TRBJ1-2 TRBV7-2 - CASSRDRGQGYGYTF TGTGCCAGCAGCCGAGACAGGGGGCAAGGCTATGGCTACACCTTC
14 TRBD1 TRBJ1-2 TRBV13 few CASSPGTGNYGYTF TGTGCCAGCAGTCCCGGGACAGGGAACTATGGCTACACCTTC
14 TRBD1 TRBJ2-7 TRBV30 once CAWTLGTASYEQYF TGTGCCTGGACTCTTGGGACAGCCTCCTACGAGCAGTACTTC
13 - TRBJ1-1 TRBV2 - CALRAGLNTEAFF TGTGCCCTCCGGGCAGGGCTGAACACTGAAGCTTTCTTT
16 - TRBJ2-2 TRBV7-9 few CASSLGSQTNTGELFF TGTGCCAGCAGCTTAGGATCCCAGACGAACACCGGGGAGCTGTTTTTT
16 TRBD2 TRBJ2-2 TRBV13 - CASRPLVAGETGELFF TGTGCCAGCAGACCCCTCGTTGCGGGGGAGACCGGGGAGCTGTTTTTT
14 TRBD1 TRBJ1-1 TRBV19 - CASLLVGGRTEAFF TGTGCCAGCCTCTTGGTAGGGGGCCGGACTGAAGCTTTCTTT
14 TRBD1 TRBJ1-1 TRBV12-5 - CASGLGRDRGEAFF TGTGCTAGTGGTTTGGGAAGAGACAGGGGGGAAGCTTTCTTT
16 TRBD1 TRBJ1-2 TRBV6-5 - CASSYSRPDRGYGYTF TGTGCCAGCAGTTACTCCCGGCCGGACAGGGGCTATGGCTACACCTTC
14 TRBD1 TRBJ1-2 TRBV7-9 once CASSQDRFDYGYTF TGTGCCAGCAGCCAGGACAGGTTTGACTATGGCTACACCTTC
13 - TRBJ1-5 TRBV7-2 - CASSLGAGGPQHF TGTGCCAGCAGCTTAGGTGCAGGAGGGCCCCAGCATTTT
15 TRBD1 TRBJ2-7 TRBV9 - CASSVLPDRVGEQYF TGTGCCAGCAGCGTCCTTCCAGACAGGGTAGGCGAGCAGTACTTC
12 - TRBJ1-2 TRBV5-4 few CASGGFGYGYTF TGTGCCAGCGGAGGATTCGGCTATGGCTACACCTTC
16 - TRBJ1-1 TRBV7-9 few CSSSNTISVKNTEAFF TGTTCCAGCAGCAACACCATCAGCGTCAAGAACACTGAAGCTTTCTTT
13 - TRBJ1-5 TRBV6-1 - CASTRNENQPQHF TGTGCCAGCACGCGGAACGAGAATCAGCCCCAGCATTTT
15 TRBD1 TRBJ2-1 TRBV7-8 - CASSFRGLKADEQFF TGTGCCAGCAGCTTCAGGGGGCTGAAGGCTGATGAGCAGTTCTTC
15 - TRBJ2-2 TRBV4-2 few CASSQETSYSGELFF TGTGCCAGCAGCCAAGAAACTAGCTACTCCGGGGAGCTGTTTTTT
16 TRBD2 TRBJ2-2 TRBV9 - CASRISGRGNTGELFF TGTGCCAGCAGAATCAGCGGGAGAGGGAACACCGGGGAGCTGTTTTTT
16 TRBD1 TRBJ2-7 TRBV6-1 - CASSDAGQGSGYEQYF TGTGCCAGCAGTGATGCCGGACAGGGCTCAGGGTACGAGCAGTACTTC
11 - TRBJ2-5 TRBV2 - CASSDRETQYF TGTGCCAGCAGTGATAGAGAGACCCAGTACTTC
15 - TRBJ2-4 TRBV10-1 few CAGRQEWVGKNIQYF TGCGCCGGACGACAGGAATGGGTAGGCAAAAACATTCAGTACTTC
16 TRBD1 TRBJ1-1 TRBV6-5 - CASSYSGTGMNTEAFF TGTGCCAGCAGTTACTCGGGGACAGGCATGAACACTGAAGCTTTCTTT
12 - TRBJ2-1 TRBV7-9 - CASSGTGREQFF TGTGCCAGCAGTGGGACTGGGAGGGAGCAGTTCTTC
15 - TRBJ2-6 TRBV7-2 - CASSSQGPGANVLTF TGTGCCAGCAGCTCACAGGGACCCGGGGCCAACGTCCTGACTTTC
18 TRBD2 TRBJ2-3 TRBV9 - CASSIGLAGGTSTDTQYF TGTGCCAGCAGCATCGGACTAGCGGGGGGAACTAGCACAGATACGCAGTATTTT
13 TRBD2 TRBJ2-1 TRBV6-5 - CASSPGTRGEQFF TGTGCCAGCAGCCCCGGGACTAGGGGTGAGCAGTTCTTC
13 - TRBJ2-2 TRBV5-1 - CASSPGDTGELFF TGCGCCAGCAGCCCGGGGGACACCGGGGAGCTGTTTTTT
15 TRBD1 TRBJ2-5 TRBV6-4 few CASSDAAGGSETQYF TGTGCCAGCAGTGACGCAGCAGGGGGCTCAGAGACCCAGTACTTC
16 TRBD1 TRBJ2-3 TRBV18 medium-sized CASSPPSRGQRDTQYF TGTGCCAGCTCACCACCGTCCAGGGGGCAGAGAGATACGCAGTATTTT
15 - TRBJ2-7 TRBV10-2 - CASSESSSRIYEQYF TGCGCCAGCAGTGAGTCGAGTTCTAGAATATACGAGCAGTACTTC